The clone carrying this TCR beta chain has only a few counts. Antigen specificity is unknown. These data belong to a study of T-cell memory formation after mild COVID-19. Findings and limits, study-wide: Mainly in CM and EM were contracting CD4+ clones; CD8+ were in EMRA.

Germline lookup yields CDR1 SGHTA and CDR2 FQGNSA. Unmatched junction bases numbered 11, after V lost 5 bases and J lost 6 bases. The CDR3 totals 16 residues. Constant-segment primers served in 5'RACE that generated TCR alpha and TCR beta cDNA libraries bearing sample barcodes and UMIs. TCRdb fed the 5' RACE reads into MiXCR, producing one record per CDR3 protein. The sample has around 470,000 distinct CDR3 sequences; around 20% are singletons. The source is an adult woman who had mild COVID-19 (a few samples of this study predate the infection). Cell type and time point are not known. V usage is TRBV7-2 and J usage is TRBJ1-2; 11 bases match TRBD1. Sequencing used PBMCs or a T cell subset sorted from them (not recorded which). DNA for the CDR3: TGTGCCAGCAGCCTCACCTCCGGGACAGGGGGTCATGGCTACACCTTC. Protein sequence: CASSLTSGTGGHGYTF.